This T cell receptor beta chain was identified in a study of blood T cell repertoires in COVID-19. The overall study: Donors in the United States, Italy and Spain gave samples during acute or convalescent COVID-19. The cDNA or gDNA used as material had been derived from T cells, B-cell-depleted T cells, or PBMCs.

V was clipped by 6 bases and J by 4 bases; unmatched bases: 6. Germline V gene data show CDR1 as MNHEY and CDR2 as SVGAGI. This CDR3 has 14 amino acids. Patients from Seattle were sampled longitudinally, starting during active infection. The authors' processing: Nucleated cell number was recorded as an estimate derived from reference gene primer amplification. Profiled with immunoSEQ multiplex PCR; TCRdb holds only in-frame clones, not every one. V and J calls and clone size are those listed in that table; D and trimming were worked out from the DNA. The profile shows some 160,000 clones, approximately 84% of them singletons.

The sequencing sample was made of peripheral blood. This sequence originates from a woman of 80 years or more with COVID-19, enrolled during active disease. The V gene is TRBV6-5, the J gene TRBJ1-2; 9 nucleotides agree with TRBD1. The CDR3 here is CASSADRGFYGYTF. DNA of the CDR3: TGTGCCAGCAGCGCTGACAGGGGGTTCTATGGCTACACCTTC.